This TCR beta chain was obtained from a study of T cell repertoires in cytomegalovirus infection. Turning to the study itself: Indications came from public TCR beta signatures; they pointed to CMV infection and to a matching HLA type. Study-wide results and limits: Cumulated frequencies of public TCR beta families served to identify carriers of CMV plus the relevant HLA. The response measured ex vivo was dominated by TCR beta clonotypes (HLA-C-restricted and CMV-specific).

This clonotype was detected many times. Its matching antigen is unknown. MiXCR was run by TCRdb on the reads, yielding one entry per CDR3 protein. Counted here are 200,000 to 300,000 distinct CDR3 sequences, 10% to 15% occurring once; the ten biggest clones make up 1.5% to 2%. The sequenced sample consisted of PBMCs. This clonotype was obtained from a human donor in good health (CMV status not recorded). Some clones in this sample may be carry-over from other donors' samples.

As DNA, the CDR3 is TGTGCCAGCAGCTCGGGCCTAAATGAGCAGTTCTTC. This translates into CASSSGLNEQFF. The V gene is TRBV7-8, the J gene TRBJ2-1; D unclear. CDR1 and CDR2 (germline): SGHVS, FQNEAQ. The CDR3 length is 12 residues. V was shortened by 4 bases and J by 7 bases, with 8 bases between the two germline ends.